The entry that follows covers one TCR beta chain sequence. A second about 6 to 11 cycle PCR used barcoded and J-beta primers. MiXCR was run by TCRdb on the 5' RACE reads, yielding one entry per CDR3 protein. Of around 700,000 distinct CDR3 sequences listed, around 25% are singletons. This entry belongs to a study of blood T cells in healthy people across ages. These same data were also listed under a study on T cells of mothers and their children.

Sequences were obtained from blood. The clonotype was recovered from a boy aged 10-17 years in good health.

The CDR3 loop is CASSLGLGHGYTF. The CDR3 coding sequence is TGTGCCAGCAGCCTAGGACTTGGACATGGCTACACCTTC. The chain employs TRBV14 and TRBJ1-2; D ambiguous. Looked up from germline, CDR1 is SGHDN and CDR2 is FVKESK. The V end lost 4 bases, the J end lost 6 bases, and 12 bases lay between the germline ends. CDR3 length equals 13 residues.